This TCR beta chain was identified during a study of T cell repertoires in cytomegalovirus infection. This clonotype was picked up one time. The antigen is unknown. TCRdb itself ran the reads through MiXCR, one entry per CDR3 protein. The sample lists some 480,000 distinct CDR3 sequences; more than 30% were seen once. Germline assignment: CDR1 MGHDK and CDR2 SYGVNS. The CDR3 runs to 17 residues. Germline trimming cut 5 bases from V and 7 bases from J; bases unmatched to any gene: 12. Material: cultured PBMCs, obtained from culture after CMV antigen stimulation. This TCR was sampled from a human donor in good health (CMV status not recorded). Some clones in this sample may be carry-over from other donors' samples. This chain uses TRBV25-1 with TRBJ2-5; 14 bases agree with TRBD2. CDR3 loop: CASSPRSGLAGVRTQYF. CDR3 in DNA: TGTGCCAGCAGTCCCCGCTCGGGACTAGCGGGAGTTAGGACCCAGTACTTC.